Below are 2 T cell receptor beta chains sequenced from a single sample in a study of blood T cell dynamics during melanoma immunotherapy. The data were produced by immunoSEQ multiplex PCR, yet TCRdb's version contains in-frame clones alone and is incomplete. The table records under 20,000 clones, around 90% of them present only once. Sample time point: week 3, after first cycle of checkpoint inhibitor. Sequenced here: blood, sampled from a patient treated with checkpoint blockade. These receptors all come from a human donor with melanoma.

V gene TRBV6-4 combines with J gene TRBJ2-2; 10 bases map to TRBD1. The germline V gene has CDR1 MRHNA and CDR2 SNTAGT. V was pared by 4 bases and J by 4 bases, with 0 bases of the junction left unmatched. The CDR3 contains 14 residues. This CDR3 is CASSGTGGTGELFF. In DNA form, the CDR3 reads TGTGCCAGCAGTGGGACAGGGGGCACCGGGGAGCTGTTTTTT.

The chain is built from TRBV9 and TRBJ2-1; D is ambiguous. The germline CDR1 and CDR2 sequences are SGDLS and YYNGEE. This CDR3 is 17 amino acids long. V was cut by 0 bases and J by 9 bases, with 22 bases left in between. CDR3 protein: CASSVGYHPGRAGEQFF. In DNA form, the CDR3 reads TGTGCCAGCAGCGTAGGGTACCACCCTGGCCGGGCCGGTGAGCAGTTCTTC.